The 20 T cell receptor beta chains given below trace back to one sample, sequenced in a study of metastatic and nonmetastatic thyroid tumors. MiXCR was used by TCRdb to re-call the PCR reads. The sample contains approximately 26,000 clones, under 30% of which appear only once. Thyroid surgery was preceded by no treatment in any patient. The sequenced sample was blood. The origin of the receptors is a female donor with papillary thyroid cancer or a benign thyroid nodule (not recorded which). Some clones in this sample may be carry-over from other donors' samples.

The chain carries TRBV6-2 or TRBV6-3 and TRBJ2-1, with TRBD2 matching over 15 bases. The CDR3 contains 19 residues. CDR1 MNHEY and CDR2 SVGEGT come from the germline V gene. With V trimmed by 5 bases and J by 5 bases, 13 bases remained unmatched. The CDR3 loop reads CASSTYPGLAGGLHNEQFF. The DNA for the CDR3 is TGTGCCAGCAGTACATATCCGGGACTAGCGGGAGGCTTACACAATGAGCAGTTCTTC.

This clone was counted between two and nine times. This rearrangement joins TRBV6-2 or TRBV6-3 to TRBJ1-3, with TRBD1 matching over 8 bases. V lost 7 bases to trimming and J lost 4 bases; unmatched junction nucleotides: 9. Germline V gene sequence: CDR1 MNHEY, CDR2 SVGEGT. This CDR3 has 15 residues. The CDR3 DNA reads as TGTGCCAGCAAACCCTGGACAGGGATGGGAAACACCATATATTTT. Translated: CASKPWTGMGNTIYF.

The chain couples TRBV20-1 to TRBJ2-7, with 10 bases lining up with TRBD1. CDR1 is DFQATT and CDR2 is SNEGSKA in the germline V gene (reference sequence). V dropped 4 bases and J dropped 4; count of bases not matched to a gene: 13. This CDR3 spans 16 amino acids. CDR3 DNA sequence: TGCAGTGCTATGGACAGGGGGGACTTACTACTATACGAGCAGTACTTC. As protein: CSAMDRGDLLLYEQYF.

As to this clone: The DNA is left out, because the CDR3 cannot be placed on it with certainty; the CDR3 is given as TCRdb lists it. The V and J genes are TRBV7-5 and TRBJ1-5; the D call of TRBD1 is as the table states it, not checked on the DNA. TRBV7-5 is given as a pseudogene. 22 amino acids form the CDR3, both terminal residues included. The CDR3 reads CTSVPEPKWRWGQGISNQPQHF.

This clone came up many times. The chain is built from TRBV9 and TRBJ1-1; 7 positions match TRBD1. Trimming removed 2 bases from V and 7 bases from J; junction bases left unmatched: 11. In germline, CDR1 is SGDLS, CDR2 YYNGEE. The CDR3 sequence is 15 residues long. CDR3: CASSVFGGTESEAFF. The CDR3 nucleotides are TGTGCCAGCAGCGTCTTTGGCGGGACAGAGAGTGAAGCTTTCTTT.

The chain uses TRBV20-1 and TRBJ2-1, with D unclear. Germline V gene lookup returns CDR1 DFQATT and CDR2 SNEGSKA (reference sequence). Deletions cut 1 base from V and 1 base from J, with 17 bases between. This CDR3 is 17 amino acids long. This chain's CDR3 is CSARGHDRVRSYNEQFF. CDR3 DNA sequence: TGCAGTGCTAGAGGTCATGACCGGGTTAGATCCTACAATGAGCAGTTCTTC.

The J gene is TRBJ2-1, the V gene TRBV30; 8 nucleotides line up with TRBD2. Germline CDR1 is GTSNPN and CDR2 is SVGIG (reference sequence). V lost 4 bases to trimming and J lost 0 bases; unmatched junction nucleotides: 8. This CDR3 has 16 amino acids. CDR3 sequence: CAWKESGSLSYNEQFF. The CDR3 DNA reads TGTGCCTGGAAAGAAAGCGGGAGTCTCTCCTACAATGAGCAGTTCTTC.

By frequency in the sample, this clone is medium-sized. This chain uses TRBV6-1 with TRBJ2-7; the D gene is possibly TRBD2 (5 bases). The CDR3 is 13 amino acids. Trimming cost V 2 bases and J 2 bases, with 7 bases left between them. Looked up from germline, CDR1 is MNHNS and CDR2 is SASEGT. The CDR3, as DNA: TGTGCCAGCAGTGAACTGGGAGCCTACGAGCAGTACGTC. The encoded protein is CASSELGAYEQYV.

The rearrangement joins TRBV18 to TRBJ2-7; possibly TRBD1 for D (6 bases). V was trimmed by 1 base and J by 5 bases, leaving 9 bases between them. This CDR3 has 13 amino acids. The germline V gene has CDR1 KGHSH and CDR2 LQKENI. As DNA, the CDR3 is TGTGCCAGCTCACCACAGCCAGGGGACGAGCAGTACTTC. Translating it yields CASSPQPGDEQYF.

In its sample, this clone is medium-sized. The genes are TRBV7-8 and TRBJ1-2, with D possibly being TRBD1 (5 bases). CDR3 length equals 14 residues. V was shortened by 3 bases and J by 6 bases, with 14 bases between the two germline ends. Germline CDR1 SGHVS, CDR2 FQNEAQ. CDR3 nucleotides: TGTGCCAGCAGCTTGGTCGGGGCCGTGGATGGCTACACCTTC. Translated, it gives CASSLVGAVDGYTF.

The V and J genes are TRBV13 and TRBJ1-1, with 10 bases matching TRBD1. The CDR3 spans 16 residues. The junction had 9 bases not matched to a gene; V was cut back by 5 bases and J by 3 bases. Germline CDR1 PRHDT, CDR2 FYEKMQ (reference sequence). The chain's CDR3 is CASSRRQGAGDTEAFF. The CDR3 nucleotides read TGTGCCAGCAGCCGACGACAGGGGGCAGGGGACACTGAAGCTTTCTTT.

A few counts support this clone. This chain joins TRBV28 and TRBJ1-2, with 7 bases fitting TRBD1. The CDR3 sequence is 17 residues long. Germline V gives CDR1 MDHEN, CDR2 SYDVKM. V shed 5 bases, J shed 8 bases, and the junction held 20 bases outside the gene matches. In nucleotides, the CDR3 is TGTGCCAGCAGTACCCCGGGAACAGGGGTGGGGCGGGGAGGCTACACCTTC. This codes for CASSTPGTGVGRGGYTF.

This clone is medium-sized within its sample. The rearrangement uses TRBV6-1 and TRBJ2-1; 9 nucleotides agree with TRBD2. The germline CDR1 and CDR2 sequences are MNHNS and SASEGT. The CDR3 is 14 amino acids. Trimming took 8 bases from V and 1 from J; bases not matched to a gene: 3. The CDR3 DNA is TGTGCCAGCTTAGCGGGAGAGTCCTACAATGAGCAGTTCTTC. Translated, it gives CASLAGESYNEQFF.

This clone was seen a handful of times. The CDR3 DNA follows: TGTGCCAGCAGTCCAGGGACAGCAGCCTACGAGCAGTACTTC. Amino acid sequence: CASSPGTAAYEQYF. The rearrangement joins TRBV12-3 or TRBV12-4 to TRBJ2-7; 7 nucleotides line up with TRBD1. CDR3 length equals 14 residues. J was trimmed by 2 bases and V by 5 bases; bases with no gene match: 6.

This clone occurred many times. V gene TRBV7-6 combines with J gene TRBJ2-5; 12 bases are a match to TRBD2. Per the germline V gene, CDR1 is SGHVS and CDR2 is FNYEAQ. This CDR3 has 15 amino acids. Unmatched junction bases numbered 5, after V lost 4 bases and J lost 5 bases. CDR3 DNA: TGTGCCAGCAGCTCTAGCGGGAGGGCCGAGGAGACCCAGTACTTC. It specifies CASSSSGRAEETQYF.

In its sample, this clone was seen many times. This may stem from a read error, because a much larger clone lies one nucleotide away. This rearrangement joins TRBV20-1 to TRBJ1-2, with a possible D match to TRBD1 (6 bases). The V gene's germline CDR1 is DFQATT and CDR2 SNEGSKA (reference sequence). The V end lost 3 bases, the J end lost 8 bases, and 19 bases lay between the germline ends. The CDR3 has 14 amino acids. The CDR3 DNA sequence: TGCAGTGCTAGCCCCGGCGGGGGGCGATTAGGCTACACCTTC. It is translated as CSASPGGGRLGYTF.

This clone came up many times. This chain uses TRBV11-3 with TRBJ2-1, with D tentatively TRBD1 (6 bases). The germline CDR1 and CDR2 sequences are SGHNT and YENEEA. This CDR3 region has 18 residues. Deletions cut 5 bases from V and 3 bases from J, with 23 bases between. Here the CDR3 DNA reads TGTGCCAGCAGCCCAGGCCAGGGCCGGGACAACCACTACAATGAGCAGTTCTTC. This translates into CASSPGQGRDNHYNEQFF.

The table lists this clone with a few counts. One end of the junction does not line up with germline, which may come from a read error. The gene calls are TRBV5-1 and TRBJ2-3; D perhaps matches TRBD1 (6 bases). This CDR3 has 14 residues. Per germline, CDR1 SGHRS and CDR2 YFSETQ. DNA for the CDR3: TGCGCAAGCAGAGGCAGGGGCATCACAGATACGCAGTATTTT. Residues: CASRGRGITDTQYF.

The gene calls are TRBV9 and TRBJ2-7; TRBD1 matches 9 bases. Germline assignment: CDR1 SGDLS and CDR2 YYNGEE. This CDR3 is built from 15 residues. V lost 4 bases and J lost 4; bases outside the gene matches: 9. The CDR3, as DNA: TGTGCCAGCAGCCCGTGTACAGGGGGCTTGTACGAGCAGTACTTC. Amino acids: CASSPCTGGLYEQYF.

This clone was seen a handful of times. The rearrangement links TRBV27 to TRBJ1-4, with 9 bases that match TRBD1. The length of the CDR3 is 15 residues. J gave up 11 bases and V 4 bases, and 11 bases lay outside the gene matches. CDR1 and CDR2 (germline): MNHEY, SMNVEV (reference sequence). The CDR3 DNA reads as TGTGCCAGCAGTTCGTCGGACAGGGGAGGTAATAAACTGTTTTTT. Protein product: CASSSSDRGGNKLFF.